The 13 T cell receptor beta chains given below trace back to one sample, sequenced in a study of monozygotic twins with cystic fibrosis. Here immunoSEQ multiplex PCR was the method, and the copy in TCRdb shows in-frame clones only, minus some. The table lists approximately 7,200 clones, around 94% of them singletons. The specimen sequenced was blood. The receptors come from a boy younger than 10 with cystic fibrosis.

The table lists this clone with a count of one. In DNA form, the CDR3 reads TGTGCCAGCAGTTACTGGACTAGCGGGGGGTCCAATGAGCAGTTCTTC. Translation: CASSYWTSGGSNEQFF. The chain is built from TRBV6-5 and TRBJ2-1, with 14 bases matching TRBD2. Germline V gene data show CDR1 as MNHEY and CDR2 as SVGAGI. This CDR3 spans 16 amino acids. The junction had 2 bases not matched to a gene; V was cut back by 1 base and J by 6 bases.

V and J are TRBV4-3 and TRBJ1-3, with no clear D. Germline V gives CDR1 LGHNA, CDR2 YSLEER. The CDR3 contains 16 residues. Trimming cost V 0 bases and J 0 bases, with 9 bases left between them. CDR3 nucleotides: TGCGCCAGCAGCCAAGATCCCGACGGCTCTGGAAACACCATATATTTT. It translates to CASSQDPDGSGNTIYF.

The chain employs TRBV5-8 and TRBJ1-1, with no clear D. The V gene lost 3 bases and the J gene lost 6 bases, with 6 bases spanning the gap. This CDR3 region has 11 residues. Germline V lookup: CDR1 SGHTS, CDR2 YDEGEE. The CDR3 sequence is CASSYVAEAFF. The CDR3 DNA is TGTGCCAGCAGCTACGTCGCTGAAGCTTTCTTT.

The gene calls are TRBV5-8 and TRBJ1-2; D is unresolved. This CDR3 contains 13 residues. Trimming stripped 1 base from V and 8 bases from J, with 12 bases between. Germline V gene data show CDR1 as SGHTS and CDR2 as YDEGEE. This CDR3 is CASSLTAAWGYTF. DNA of the CDR3: TGTGCCAGCAGCTTGACGGCAGCCTGGGGCTACACCTTC.

The chain links TRBV11-3 to TRBJ2-1, with D unclear. V was clipped by 1 base and J by 3 bases, with 13 bases between them. Germline loops: CDR1 SGHNT, CDR2 YENEEA. The CDR3 runs to 16 residues. CDR3 loop: CASSLVTGGNYNEQFF. The CDR3 DNA reads TGTGCCAGCAGCTTAGTTACGGGCGGAAACTACAATGAGCAGTTCTTC.

The gene calls are TRBV7-6 and TRBJ1-3; possible D gene TRBD1, 6 bases. The germline V gene has CDR1 SGHVS and CDR2 FNYEAQ. V dropped 5 bases and J dropped 0 bases, with 14 bases sitting between them. CDR3 length: 16 amino acids. This CDR3 reads CASSTTGKSSGNTIYF. CDR3 coding DNA: TGTGCCAGCAGCACCACAGGGAAAAGCTCTGGAAACACCATATATTTT.

V is TRBV29-1 and J is TRBJ1-1; 8 nucleotides match TRBD1. The CDR3 consists of 12 residues. Trimming at V came to 2 bases and at J to 4 bases, leaving 0 bases not matched to a gene. Germline CDR1 is SQVTM and CDR2 is ANQGSEA. This CDR3 is CSVETGGTEAFF. The CDR3 nucleotides are TGCAGCGTTGAAACAGGGGGCACTGAAGCTTTCTTT.

The rearrangement joins TRBV7-2 to TRBJ2-3; 9 nucleotides line up with TRBD1. The CDR3 spans 15 residues. Germline V CDR1 and CDR2: SGHTA, FQGNSA. The trim removed 5 bases at V and 2 bases at J, leaving 5 bases unmatched. The DNA of the CDR3 is TGTGCCAGCAGCCCCGGACAGGGGAACACAGATACGCAGTATTTT. Amino acid sequence: CASSPGQGNTDTQYF.

This clone was recorded a few times. This sequence joins TRBV6-1 and TRBJ1-5, with 7 positions matching TRBD1. The CDR3 consists of 14 residues. V lost 6 bases, J lost 0 bases, and 2 bases stayed unmatched. From germline, CDR1 is MNHNS and CDR2 SASEGT. CDR3 DNA sequence: TGTGCCAGCAGAGGACAGGATAGCAATCAGCCCCAGCATTTT. Amino acid sequence: CASRGQDSNQPQHF.

This chain links TRBV6-5 with TRBJ1-1; no clear D gene. The CDR3 extends over 11 amino acids. Germline-derived CDR1 and CDR2 are MNHEY and SVGAGI. V was shortened by 4 bases and J by 4 bases, with 4 bases between the two germline ends. This chain's CDR3 is CASSSITEAFF. CDR3 sequence (DNA): TGTGCCAGCAGTTCCATCACTGAAGCTTTCTTT.

The V call is TRBV5-5, the J call TRBJ1-2; D perhaps matches TRBD1 (5 bases). Germline loops: CDR1 SGHKS, CDR2 YYEKEE (reference sequence). V lost 3 bases and J lost 4, with 10 bases in between. This CDR3 comprises 13 residues. DNA for the CDR3: TGTGCCAGCAGCTCGGGGGGAAGCTATGGCTACACCTTC. Amino acids: CASSSGGSYGYTF. Complete variable domain (other parts from reference TRBV5-5 and TRBJ1-2): DAGVTQSPTHLIKTRGQQVTLRCSPISGHKSVSWYQQVLGQGPQFIFQYYEKEERGRGNFPDRFSARQFPNYSSELNVNALLLGDSALYLCASSSGGSYGYTFGSGTRLTVV.

With regard to this clone: A read error is likely, as this CDR3 ends without the conserved phenylalanine or tryptophan. CDR3 in amino acids: CASSLPFVAGNTEAFL. Written as DNA, the CDR3 is TGTGCCAGCAGCTTACCCTTCGTAGCAGGGAACACTGAAGCTTTCCTT. The V gene is TRBV7-9, the J gene TRBJ1-1; D is uncertain. Germline V lookup: CDR1 SEHNR, CDR2 FQNEAQ (reference sequence). The CDR3 spans 16 residues. The V end was cut by 2 bases, the J end by 1 base, with 14 bases between.

The gene calls are TRBV9 and TRBJ1-1; TRBD1 aligns across 11 bases. This CDR3 region has 13 residues. In germline, CDR1 is SGDLS, CDR2 YYNGEE. Trimming took 8 bases from V and 1 from J; bases not matched to a gene: 1. The CDR3 DNA sequence: TGTGCCAGTGGGACAGGGGGGAACACTGAAGCTTTCTTT. Its protein product is CASGTGGNTEAFF.